Listed below are T cell receptor beta chains from one sample, sequenced in a study of cytomegalovirus exposure and HLA in healthy donors. Repertoires were generated with immunoSEQ multiplex PCR, while TCRdb's copy carries only in-frame clones and drops some. The data hold 150,000 or so clones, with around 68% observed a single time. The material sequenced was PBMCs. These receptors all come from a man between 25 and 39 years old in good health and CMV-seropositive. Both conserved end residues are part of each CDR3. A D gene is named only where the DNA matches it firmly. Clone size is given for some rows only: seen once, a few or many times, or a class if the clone is expanded.

V gene,D gene,clone size,J gene,CDR3 protein,CDR3 DNA
TRBV6-1,.,.,TRBJ1-2,CASRSRDTLRYTF,TGTGCCAGCAGGAGTCGGGACACGCTTCGCTACACCTTC
TRBV27,.,.,TRBJ2-6,CASRSSGANVLTF,TGTGCCAGCAGGAGCTCTGGGGCCAACGTCCTGACTTTC
TRBV5-4,.,.,TRBJ1-1,CASSPGSTMNTEAFF,TGTGCCAGCAGCCCGGGGTCAACCATGAACACTGAAGCTTTCTTT
TRBV25-1,TRBD1,.,TRBJ2-7,CASGQGNEQYF,TGTGCCAGCGGACAGGGGAACGAGCAGTACTTC
TRBV5-6,TRBD1,.,TRBJ2-7,CASSSIQGVGDEQYF,TGTGCCAGCAGCTCGATACAGGGGGTTGGCGACGAGCAGTACTTC
TRBV27,.,.,TRBJ2-7,CASRMDSKGPYEQYF,TGTGCCAGCAGGATGGACAGTAAGGGACCGTACGAGCAGTACTTC
TRBV11-2,TRBD1,.,TRBJ2-7,CASSLGGTGTGYEQYF,TGTGCCAGCAGTTTGGGGGGGACAGGGACCGGGTACGAGCAGTACTTC
TRBV2,TRBD1,.,TRBJ2-7,CASTRTGGIEQYF,TGTGCCAGCACCCGGACAGGGGGGATCGAGCAGTACTTC
TRBV27,.,.,TRBJ2-2,CASSFGGKSGELFF,TGTGCCAGCAGTTTTGGAGGGAAAAGCGGGGAGCTGTTTTTT
TRBV9,.,once,TRBJ2-1,CASSVAEIYNEQFF,TGTGCCAGCAGCGTAGCTGAGATATACAATGAGCAGTTCTTC
TRBV6-5,.,.,TRBJ1-5,CASSYSQYSNQPQHF,TGTGCCAGCAGTTACTCACAGTATAGTAATCAGCCCCAGCATTTT
TRBV9,TRBD1,.,TRBJ1-2,CASSVAGDWAGGGYTF,TGTGCCAGCAGCGTAGCAGGCGATTGGGCAGGGGGTGGCTACACCTTC
TRBV2,TRBD2,.,TRBJ2-1,CASYGGRLDEQFF,TGTGCCAGCTACGGCGGGAGGTTGGATGAGCAGTTCTTC
TRBV2,TRBD1,.,TRBJ1-3,CASRSDRSGNTIYF,TGTGCCAGCAGATCGGACAGGTCTGGAAACACCATATATTTT
TRBV28,.,.,TRBJ2-5,CASSPDLRGSWETQYF,TGTGCCAGCAGCCCAGATTTAAGGGGCTCGTGGGAGACCCAGTACTTC
TRBV9,TRBD1,once,TRBJ2-5,CASSLDSGTGVRETQYF,TGTGCCAGCAGCTTGGATTCCGGGACAGGGGTAAGGGAGACCCAGTACTTC
TRBV19,TRBD1,.,TRBJ2-5,CASSFQGAETQYF,TGTGCCAGTAGTTTTCAGGGGGCTGAGACCCAGTACTTC
TRBV11-3,TRBD2,.,TRBJ2-1,CASSLDGREGRDEQFF,TGTGCCAGCAGCTTAGACGGACGGGAGGGCCGCGATGAGCAGTTCTTC
TRBV15,.,.,TRBJ2-7,CATSRDRVSVEQYF,TGTGCCACCAGCAGAGATCGCGTTTCGGTCGAGCAGTACTTC